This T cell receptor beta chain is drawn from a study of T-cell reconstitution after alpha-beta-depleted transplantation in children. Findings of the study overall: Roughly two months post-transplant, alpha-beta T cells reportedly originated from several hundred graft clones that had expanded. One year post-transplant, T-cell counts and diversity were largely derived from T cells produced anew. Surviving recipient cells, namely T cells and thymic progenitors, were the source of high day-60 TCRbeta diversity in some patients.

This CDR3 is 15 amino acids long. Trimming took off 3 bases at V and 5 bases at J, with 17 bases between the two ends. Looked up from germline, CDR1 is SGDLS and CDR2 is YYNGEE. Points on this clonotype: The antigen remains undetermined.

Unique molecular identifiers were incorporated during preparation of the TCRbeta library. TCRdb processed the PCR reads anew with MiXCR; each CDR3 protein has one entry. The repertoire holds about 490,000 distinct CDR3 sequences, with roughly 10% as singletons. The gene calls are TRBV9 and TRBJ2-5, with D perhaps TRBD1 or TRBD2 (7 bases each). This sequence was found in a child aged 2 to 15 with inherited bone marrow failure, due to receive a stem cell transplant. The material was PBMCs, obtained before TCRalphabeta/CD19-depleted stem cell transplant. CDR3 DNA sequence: TGTGCCAGCAGCGGCAGGGGGGGTTTAGGCGAGACCCAGTACTTC. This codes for CASSGRGGLGETQYF.